Presented here are 28 T cell receptor beta chains from one specimen sequenced in a study of CD8 T cells in Susac syndrome. cDNA came from about 0.5 to 1 ug RNA primed by random hexamers. TCRdb reprocessed the immunoSEQ multiplex PCR reads via MiXCR and lists one record per CDR3 protein. The sample contains about 430,000 distinct CDR3 sequences, about 85% of which appear only once. Sequenced material: CD8+ T cells from PBMCs. These receptor sequences come from a human donor with multiple sclerosis.

The V call is TRBV2, the J call TRBJ1-5; TRBD1 matches at 7 bases. Germline assignment: CDR1 SNHLY and CDR2 FYNNEI. Trimming cost V 8 bases and J 2 bases; bases outside gene matches: 9. CDR3 length: 15 amino acids. The CDR3 is CASGTADVGNQPQHF. The CDR3 nucleotides read TGTGCCAGCGGGACAGCCGATGTAGGCAATCAGCCCCAGCATTTT.

This clonotype was seen just once. The chain joins TRBV20-1 to TRBJ2-7; TRBD2 matches 12 bases. V lost 2 bases to trimming and J lost 3 bases; unmatched junction nucleotides: 8. CDR3 length: 16 residues. Germline CDR1 reads DFQATT; CDR2 reads SNEGSKA (reference sequence). The CDR3 protein is CSARTSGGTNLYEQYF. The CDR3 coding sequence is TGCAGTGCTAGAACTAGCGGGGGGACAAACCTCTACGAGCAGTACTTC.

This chain connects TRBV29-1 to TRBJ2-5; 12 positions match TRBD1. CDR3 length equals 18 residues. The J segment lost 3 bases and the V segment lost 3 bases, leaving 14 bases of the junction unmatched. Germline loops: CDR1 SQVTM, CDR2 ANQGSEA. The CDR3 DNA follows: TGCAGCGTTGAGGCTCCGGACAGGGACAGGGGGCGCGAAGAGACCCAGTACTTC. It specifies CSVEAPDRDRGREETQYF. Together with reference TRBV29-1 and TRBJ2-5, the CDR3 gives the full variable domain: SAVISQKPSRDICQRGTSLTIQCQVDSQVTMMFWYRQQPGQSLTLIATANQGSEATYESGFVIDKFPISRPNLTFSTLTVSNMSPEDSSIYLCSVEAPDRDRGREETQYFGPGTRLLVL.

This chain links TRBV10-1 with TRBJ1-6; perhaps TRBD1 as D (5 bases). The CDR3 is made up of 13 amino acids. Deletions cut 5 bases from V and 10 bases from J, with 12 bases between. Per germline, CDR1 WNHNN and CDR2 SYGVQD (reference sequence). The CDR3 nucleotides read TGCGCCAGCAGTAAGGGGCCGGGGTCACCCCTCCACTTT. Translating gives CASSKGPGSPLHF.

V and J are TRBV20-1 and TRBJ1-2; 7 nucleotides line up with TRBD1. Germline trimming cut 5 bases from V and 0 bases from J; bases unmatched to any gene: 3. The V gene's germline CDR1 is DFQATT and CDR2 SNEGSKA (reference sequence). CDR3 length: 13 residues. The CDR3, as DNA: TGCAGTGCTCCCGGGACAGCTAACTATGGCTACACCTTC. Protein product: CSAPGTANYGYTF.

In this sample, this clonotype turned up a few times. The chain carries TRBV5-4 and TRBJ2-6; D is uncertain. This CDR3 has 16 amino acids. From germline, CDR1 is SGHNT and CDR2 YYREEE (reference sequence). Deletions cut 0 bases from V and 2 bases from J, with 9 bases between. DNA of the CDR3: TGTGCCAGCAGCTTGGCCGGGCTCCCTGGGGCCAACGTCCTGACTTTC. Its translation is CASSLAGLPGANVLTF. The variable domain in full, with the rest retrieved from reference TRBV5-4 and TRBJ2-6, is ETGVTQSPTHLIKTRGQQVTLRCSSQSGHNTVSWYQQALGQGPQFIFQYYREEENGRGNFPPRFSGLQFPNYSSELNVNALELDDSALYLCASSLAGLPGANVLTFGAGSRLTVL.

The chain has TRBV27 and TRBJ1-1; unclear D gene. Germline lookup yields CDR1 MNHEY and CDR2 SMNVEV (reference sequence). The V and J ends lost 5 bases and 7 bases respectively, with 14 bases between them. There are 13 residues in the CDR3. The CDR3 region is CASSLLEGREAFF. As DNA, the CDR3 is TGTGCCAGCAGTCTTCTCGAAGGGCGTGAAGCTTTCTTT.

The V and J genes are TRBV2 and TRBJ2-3; D remains unclear. V was shortened by 7 bases and J by 0 bases, with 11 bases between the two germline ends. CDR1 SNHLY and CDR2 FYNNEI come from the germline V gene. The CDR3 sequence is 14 residues long. CDR3 DNA: TGTGCCAGCAAACTCGAGGCGAGCACAGATACGCAGTATTTT. Encoded protein: CASKLEASTDTQYF.

The chain uses TRBV29-1 and TRBJ2-7; D not resolved. The CDR3 runs to 13 residues. V lost 4 bases to trimming and J lost 0 bases, with 10 bases between them. Germline-derived CDR1 and CDR2 are SQVTM and ANQGSEA. CDR3 residues: CSVVTESSYEQYF. CDR3 DNA sequence: TGCAGCGTTGTGACTGAAAGCTCCTACGAGCAGTACTTC.

The chain links TRBV27 to TRBJ1-5; D possibly corresponds to TRBD1 (5 bases). The length of the CDR3 is 15 residues. V gave up 5 bases and J gave up 3 bases, with 14 bases separating them. Germline lookup yields CDR1 MNHEY and CDR2 SMNVEV (reference sequence). The CDR3 loop reads CASSRLGDPNQPQHF. DNA of the CDR3: TGTGCCAGCAGTCGTCTGGGGGACCCCAATCAGCCCCAGCATTTT.

V and J are TRBV12-3 or TRBV12-4 and TRBJ2-7, with 7 bases aligning to TRBD1. This CDR3 region has 13 residues. J lost 3 bases, V lost 3 bases, and 2 bases had no gene match. CDR3 DNA: TGTGCCAGCAGTTTGACAGGGCTCTACGAGCAGTACTTC. Protein: CASSLTGLYEQYF.

Turning to this clonotype: Germline and junction disagree at one end, which may indicate a read error. The chain has TRBV29-1 and TRBJ2-2; 9 positions agree with TRBD2. The CDR3 extends over 15 amino acids. CDR1 and CDR2 from the germline V gene are SQVTM and ANQGSEA. CDR3 coding DNA: TGCGGCGTTAGCAGCGGGGGGCTGTACACCGGGGAGCTGTTTTTT. It specifies CGVSSGGLYTGELFF.

This clonotype was seen more than once but under ten times. The chain carries TRBV3-1 and TRBJ2-2; D is unresolved. V was trimmed by 5 bases and J by 4 bases, leaving 11 bases between them. The CDR3 consists of 14 residues. CDR1 and CDR2 (germline): LGHDT, YNNKEL (reference sequence). CDR3 sequence reads: CASSSFLITGELFF. The CDR3 bases are TGTGCCAGCAGCTCCTTTCTCATCACCGGGGAGCTGTTTTTT.

This clonotype was picked up one time. The CDR3 loop is CASSQAPTRTGVMNTEAFF. The CDR3 DNA follows: TGTGCCAGCAGCCAAGCTCCAACAAGGACAGGGGTCATGAACACTGAAGCTTTCTTT. The J gene is TRBJ1-1, the V gene TRBV14; 9 nucleotides align to TRBD1. The CDR3 runs to 19 residues. The germline gives CDR1 SGHDN, CDR2 FVKESK. V lost 1 base, J lost 0 bases, and 12 bases stayed unmatched.

The V gene is TRBV4-1, the J gene TRBJ1-6, with D possibly matching TRBD1 (6 bases). The germline gives CDR1 MGHRA, CDR2 YSYEKL. Trimming shortened V by 3 bases and J by 7 bases, and 10 bases separated the two germline ends. The CDR3 is 14 amino acids. The CDR3 region has the DNA TGCGCCAGCAGCCATTGGGGGGCCAATTCACCCCTCCACTTT. Translating it yields CASSHWGANSPLHF.

The chain is built from TRBV5-5 and TRBJ2-7, with D hard to call. From germline, CDR1 is SGHKS and CDR2 YYEKEE (reference sequence). The CDR3 covers 14 residues. The V gene lost 1 base and the J gene lost 4 bases, with 12 bases spanning the gap. The CDR3: CASSLKFHEYEQYF. The CDR3 DNA follows: TGTGCCAGCAGCTTGAAGTTTCATGAATACGAGCAGTACTTC.

The genes are TRBV9 and TRBJ2-2; D gene uncertain. CDR3 length equals 12 residues. The germline V gene has CDR1 SGDLS and CDR2 YYNGEE. Trimming shortened V by 1 base and J by 5 bases, and 3 bases separated the two germline ends. The chain's CDR3 is CASSVITGELFF. In DNA, the CDR3 is TGTGCCAGCAGCGTAATTACCGGGGAGCTGTTTTTT. The full variable domain, completed using reference TRBV9 and TRBJ2-2, is DSGVTQTPKHLITATGQRVTLRCSPRSGDLSVYWYQQSLDQGLQFLIQYYNGEERAKGNILERFSAQQFPDLHSELNLSSLELGDSALYFCASSVITGELFFGEGSRLTVL.

The V gene is TRBV6-5, the J gene TRBJ1-2; D call uncertain. V was shortened by 2 bases and J by 6 bases, with 10 bases between the two germline ends. The germline CDR1 and CDR2 sequences are MNHEY and SVGAGI. The CDR3 contains 13 residues. CDR3 region: CASSYLPNNGYTF. The CDR3 nucleotides read TGTGCCAGCAGTTACCTCCCAAACAATGGCTACACCTTC.

The rearrangement uses TRBV11-2 and TRBJ1-4; no firm D call. This CDR3 is built from 17 residues. Trimming cost V 4 bases and J 1 base, with 16 bases left between them. From germline, CDR1 is SGHAT and CDR2 FQNNGV. DNA for the CDR3: TGTGCCAGCAGCTCTTGGAGGATCCGAGAAACTAATGAAAAACTGTTTTTT. Translation gives CASSSWRIRETNEKLFF.

The gene calls are TRBV2 and TRBJ1-5, with 8 bases fitting TRBD1. The V gene end was trimmed by 5 bases and the J gene end by 2 bases; junction bases not matched to a gene: 5. CDR1 and CDR2 (germline): SNHLY, FYNNEI. The CDR3 covers 15 residues. DNA of the CDR3: TGTGCCAGCAGTTCCGGACAGGGAGGCAATCAGCCCCAGCATTTT. Protein sequence: CASSSGQGGNQPQHF.

The J gene is TRBJ1-2, the V gene TRBV2; D not certain. The CDR3 has 14 residues. Looked up from germline, CDR1 is SNHLY and CDR2 is FYNNEI. Between the trimmed V and J ends, which lost 2 bases and 7 bases, there was a span of 14 bases. DNA for the CDR3: TGTGCCAGCAGTGAATTGGCGCAGACTAGTGGCTACACCTTC. Residues: CASSELAQTSGYTF.

The rearrangement joins TRBV5-1 to TRBJ2-7, with D perhaps TRBD1 or TRBD2 (5 bases each). Germline lookup yields CDR1 SGHRS and CDR2 YFSETQ. The CDR3 sequence is 13 residues long. Trimming pared 5 bases from V and 3 bases from J, leaving 12 bases between. The CDR3 bases are TGCGCCAGCAGGGCCGGGACGGTCTACGAGCAGTACTTC. Protein: CASRAGTVYEQYF. The full variable domain, its missing parts supplied by reference TRBV5-1 and TRBJ2-7, is KAGVTQTPRYLIKTRGQQVTLSCSPISGHRSVSWYQQTPGQGLQFLFEYFSETQRNKGNFPGRFSGRQFSNSRSEMNVSTLELGDSALYLCASRAGTVYEQYFGPGTRLTVT.

This clonotype was counted a single time. J is TRBJ2-7 and V is TRBV9, with 9 bases lining up with TRBD2. V trimming: 2 bases; J trimming: 0 bases; junction bases outside the gene matches: 3. This CDR3 spans 15 amino acids. Germline CDR1 and CDR2: SGDLS and YYNGEE. This CDR3 reads CASSVASGASYEQYF. The CDR3 DNA reads TGTGCCAGCAGCGTCGCTAGCGGGGCCTCCTACGAGCAGTACTTC.

The chain recombines TRBV23-1 with TRBJ2-7, with D perhaps being TRBD1 or TRBD2 (5 bases each). TRBV23-1 has ORF status, its function being uncertain. This CDR3 has 15 amino acids. V lost 3 bases and J lost 6, with 18 bases in between. CDR3 sequence: CASSQPSGREREQYF. CDR3 nucleotide sequence: TGCGCCAGCAGTCAGCCTTCGGGCAGGGAGCGCGAGCAGTACTTC.

This sequence joins TRBV19 and TRBJ2-7; 7 bases agree with TRBD1. This CDR3 comprises 14 residues. The V gene end was trimmed by 6 bases and the J gene end by 4 bases; junction bases not matched to a gene: 9. From germline, CDR1 is LNHDA and CDR2 SQIVND (reference sequence). The CDR3 reads CASSTGVRWYEQYF. CDR3 bases: TGTGCCAGTAGCACAGGGGTGCGTTGGTACGAGCAGTACTTC.

The rearrangement joins TRBV12-3 or TRBV12-4 to TRBJ2-7; tentatively, D is TRBD1 (6 bases). CDR3 length: 12 amino acids. V was shortened by 6 bases and J by 5 bases, with 11 bases between the two germline ends. The CDR3 loop reads CASSRTEHEQYF. DNA for the CDR3: TGTGCCAGCAGCCGGACAGAGCACGAGCAGTACTTC.

In DNA, the CDR3 is TGTGCCAGTAGTATACTGGGACAGGGGGGGCTAAACTATGGCTACACCTTC. Protein product: CASSILGQGGLNYGYTF. The chain has TRBV19 and TRBJ1-2; 11 positions match TRBD1. The CDR3 extends over 17 amino acids. The V and J ends lost 2 bases and 2 bases, in that order; junction bases with no gene match: 7. Germline assignment: CDR1 LNHDA and CDR2 SQIVND (reference sequence).

J is TRBJ2-2 and V is TRBV5-1; D call uncertain. This CDR3 region has 12 residues. Germline CDR1 and CDR2: SGHRS and YFSETQ. V was shortened by 3 bases and J by 5 bases, with 5 bases between the two germline ends. The CDR3 bases are TGCGCCAGCAGCTGGAGTACCGGGGAGCTGTTTTTT. It encodes CASSWSTGELFF.